Each of the 2 T cell receptor beta chains below was sequenced from the same sample in a study of PD-L1 blockade in urothelial cancer. TCRdb keeps only in-frame clones here, not all; method: immunoSEQ multiplex PCR. Seen here are around 80,000 clones, roughly 90% observed once, and the top ten hold under 6%. The specimen comprised PBMCs, sampled around atezolizumab (anti-PD-L1) treatment. The receptor set was obtained from a woman in her 70s with urothelial cancer.

The chain couples TRBV28 to TRBJ2-1; TRBD2 aligns across 7 bases. V was pared by 4 bases and J by 1 base, with 4 bases of the junction left unmatched. This CDR3 region has 15 residues. Germline loops: CDR1 MDHEN, CDR2 SYDVKM. CDR3 region: CASSSLAASYNEQFF. Here the CDR3 DNA reads TGTGCCAGCAGTTCCCTAGCGGCATCCTACAATGAGCAGTTCTTC. The variable domain in full, with the rest retrieved from reference TRBV28 and TRBJ2-1, is DVKVTQSSRYLVKRTGEKVFLECVQDMDHENMFWYRQDPGLGLRLIYFSYDVKMKEKGDIPEGYSVSREKKERFSLILESASTNQTSMYLCASSSLAASYNEQFFGPGTRLTVL.

This chain joins TRBV11-3 and TRBJ1-1, with a weak D call TRBD1 (6 bases). V was trimmed by 0 bases and J by 3 bases, leaving 11 bases between them. The CDR3 loop spans 15 amino acids. Germline V gives CDR1 SGHNT, CDR2 YENEEA. CDR3 nucleotides: TGTGCCAGCAGCTTAGATTCAGGGGCCTACACTGAAGCTTTCTTT. Its protein is CASSLDSGAYTEAFF.